Listed below are T cell receptor beta chains from one sample, sequenced in a study of shared clonotypes between healthy human individuals. This table comes from immunoSEQ multiplex PCR, and its TCRdb copy is limited to in-frame clones, with some not included. The sample has 700,000 or so clones, approximately 79% seen once; the top ten hold approximately 1.8%. The sample taken for sequencing was memory CD4+ T cells sorted from blood. The receptors here all came from a woman aged 25 to 45 in good health. Each CDR3 is given with its conserved first and last residue. Fields, in order: clone size, V gene, J gene, D gene, CDR3 protein, CDR3 DNA. D genes are given only for firm matches. A clone size is listed for some rows: how often the clone was seen (once, few, many), or a class if it is expanded.

abundance: NA; v_gene: TRBV19; j_gene: TRBJ1-5; d_gene: NA; CDR3aa: CASSTRGNRNQPQHF; CDR3nt: TGTGCCAGTAGTACCCGAGGGAACCGCAATCAGCCCCAGCATTTT
abundance: NA; v_gene: TRBV28; j_gene: TRBJ2-1; d_gene: TRBD2; CDR3aa: CASQLALTYNEQFF; CDR3nt: TGTGCCAGCCAACTAGCGTTGACCTACAATGAGCAGTTCTTC
abundance: few; v_gene: TRBV10-3; j_gene: TRBJ2-7; d_gene: NA; CDR3aa: CAISPQGQGREQYF; CDR3nt: TGTGCCATCAGTCCGCAGGGGCAGGGGAGAGAGCAGTACTTC
abundance: NA; v_gene: TRBV5-1; j_gene: TRBJ2-5; d_gene: NA; CDR3aa: CASSRGRAQETQYF; CDR3nt: TGCGCCAGCAGCAGGGGGAGGGCCCAAGAGACCCAGTACTTC
abundance: NA; v_gene: TRBV28; j_gene: TRBJ2-7; d_gene: NA; CDR3aa: CASRPATAYEQYF; CDR3nt: TGTGCCAGCAGACCTGCGACAGCCTACGAGCAGTACTTC
abundance: NA; v_gene: TRBV25-1; j_gene: TRBJ2-2; d_gene: NA; CDR3aa: CASSEPIGAGPGTGELFF; CDR3nt: TGTGCCAGCAGTGAACCAATTGGGGCAGGGCCCGGCACCGGGGAGCTGTTTTTT
abundance: NA; v_gene: TRBV2; j_gene: TRBJ1-5; d_gene: NA; CDR3aa: CASSVLSTSEPQHF; CDR3nt: TGTGCCAGCAGTGTGTTGTCAACTTCGGAGCCCCAGCATTTT
abundance: once; v_gene: TRBV18; j_gene: TRBJ1-2; d_gene: NA; CDR3aa: CASSDPGQWSYTF; CDR3nt: TGTGCCAGCTCAGACCCCGGACAGTGGAGCTACACCTTC
abundance: NA; v_gene: TRBV5-1; j_gene: TRBJ2-1; d_gene: NA; CDR3aa: CASSLGQSSYNEQFF; CDR3nt: TGCGCCAGCAGCTTGGGCCAGAGCTCCTACAATGAGCAGTTCTTC
abundance: NA; v_gene: TRBV28; j_gene: TRBJ1-5; d_gene: NA; CDR3aa: CASSFPGLMGDQPQHF; CDR3nt: TGTGCCAGCAGTTTTCCCGGGTTGATGGGGGATCAGCCCCAGCATTTT
abundance: NA; v_gene: TRBV2; j_gene: TRBJ1-5; d_gene: NA; CDR3aa: CASRGDPSNQPQHF; CDR3nt: TGTGCCAGCAGGGGGGACCCTAGCAATCAGCCCCAGCATTTT
abundance: NA; v_gene: TRBV2; j_gene: TRBJ2-7; d_gene: NA; CDR3aa: CASSEISSPTYEQYF; CDR3nt: TGTGCCAGCAGTGAAATAAGCTCTCCGACCTACGAGCAGTACTTC
abundance: once; v_gene: TRBV6-6; j_gene: TRBJ1-1; d_gene: NA; CDR3aa: CASRVSFNTEAFF; CDR3nt: TGTGCCAGCAGAGTTAGTTTTAACACTGAAGCTTTCTTT